What follows are 22 T cell receptor beta chains derived from one specimen sequenced in a study of blood T cell repertoires in COVID-19. Only in-frame clones appear in the TCRdb table, and some are missing; sequencing was by immunoSEQ multiplex PCR. The repertoire holds over 130,000 clones, with nearly 85% as singletons. The sequenced sample consisted of PBMCs or T cells enriched from blood (not recorded which). Source of these receptors: a man aged 50-59 years in a cohort exposed to, infected with or recovered from COVID-19 (not recorded which).

The chain couples TRBV3-1 (or the pseudogene TRBV3-2) to TRBJ1-1; no definite D call. Trimming shortened V by 0 bases and J by 8 bases, and 4 bases separated the two germline ends. The CDR3 length is 11 residues. Germline loops: CDR1 LGHDT, CDR2 YNNKEL (reference sequence). CDR3 DNA: TGTGCCAGCAGCCAAGATAGAGAAGCTTTCTTT. It codes for CASSQDREAFF.

V gene TRBV29-1 combines with J gene TRBJ1-1; 10 bases are shared with TRBD1. Germline loops: CDR1 SQVTM, CDR2 ANQGSEA. V lost 7 bases and J lost 5; bases outside the gene matches: 7. CDR3 length equals 13 residues. The chain's CDR3 is CSAGQGVGTEAFF. The CDR3, as DNA: TGCAGCGCTGGACAGGGGGTAGGGACTGAAGCTTTCTTT.

The sample holds one count of this clone. The rearrangement uses TRBV5-1 and TRBJ2-3; possibly TRBD2 for D (5 bases). The CDR3 totals 13 residues. V was shortened by 3 bases and J by 5 bases, with 10 bases between the two germline ends. Germline assignment: CDR1 SGHRS and CDR2 YFSETQ. CDR3 amino acids: CASSSPGEDTQYF. DNA for the CDR3: TGCGCCAGCAGCTCCCCCGGGGAAGATACGCAGTATTTT.

The chain has TRBV7-2 and TRBJ1-2, with 9 nucleotides matching TRBD1. From germline, CDR1 is SGHTA and CDR2 FQGNSA. The CDR3 contains 14 residues. Germline trimming cut 10 bases from V and 5 bases from J; bases unmatched to any gene: 11. The CDR3 bases are TGTGCCACCATCAACGGACAGGGGCTGTATGGCTACACCTTC. It specifies CATINGQGLYGYTF.

This sequence joins TRBV6-6 and TRBJ2-7; the match to TRBD2 covers 11 bases. CDR3 length equals 15 residues. Germline CDR1 is MNHNY and CDR2 is SVGAGI (reference sequence). Unmatched junction bases numbered 3, after V lost 2 bases and J lost 3 bases. CDR3 nucleotides: TGTGCCAGCAGTTACGGGACTAGCGGAGACTACGAGCAGTACTTC. It codes for CASSYGTSGDYEQYF.

This sequence joins TRBV6-5 and TRBJ1-6; D might be TRBD1 (5 bases). The CDR3 loop spans 16 amino acids. CDR1 is MNHEY and CDR2 is SVGAGI in the germline V gene. Trimming shortened V by 2 bases and J by 4 bases, and 12 bases separated the two germline ends. This CDR3 is CASSYETAKYNSPLHF. As DNA, the CDR3 is TGTGCCAGCAGTTACGAGACAGCGAAATATAATTCACCCCTCCACTTT.

The chain joins TRBV2 to TRBJ1-2; possibly TRBD1 for D (6 bases). This CDR3 has 12 amino acids. Deletions cut 5 bases from V and 3 bases from J, with 7 bases between. Germline CDR1 SNHLY, CDR2 FYNNEI. CDR3: CASSWTDYGYTF. The CDR3 nucleotides are TGTGCCAGCAGTTGGACAGACTATGGCTACACCTTC.

This clone turned up a few times. The chain joins TRBV28 to TRBJ2-7, with unresolved D. Trimming took off 8 bases at V and 0 bases at J, with 8 bases between the two ends. This CDR3 is 12 amino acids long. Germline V gives CDR1 MDHEN, CDR2 SYDVKM. The CDR3 here is CASSVASYEQYF. CDR3 bases: TGTGCCAGCTCGGTCGCCTCCTACGAGCAGTACTTC.

This clone was detected a few times. This chain joins TRBV7-9 and TRBJ2-7; tentative D call: TRBD2 (6 bases). Trimming shortened V by 4 bases and J by 3 bases, and 13 bases separated the two germline ends. This CDR3 region has 14 residues. The germline V gene has CDR1 SEHNR and CDR2 FQNEAQ (reference sequence). The CDR3 spells CASSSPGLYYEQYF. For the CDR3, the DNA is TGTGCCAGCAGCTCTCCGGGACTGTACTACGAGCAGTACTTC.

There are a few counts of this clone. This rearrangement joins TRBV5-6 to TRBJ2-5; tentative D call: TRBD2 (6 bases). The germline V gene encodes CDR1 SGHDT and CDR2 YYEEEE. Trimming pared 3 bases from V and 3 bases from J, leaving 12 bases between. The CDR3 has 14 residues. The CDR3 DNA sequence: TGTGCCAGCAGCTGGACCCCGGGGGAAGAGACCCAGTACTTC. Protein: CASSWTPGEETQYF.

This clone occurred a few times. The V call is TRBV7-6, the J call TRBJ1-1; D gene unclear. This CDR3 comprises 13 residues. Per germline, CDR1 SGHVS and CDR2 FNYEAQ. V lost 1 base, J lost 1 base, and 4 bases lay in between. The CDR3 is CASSLEQNTEAFF. The CDR3 DNA is TGTGCCAGCAGCTTAGAACAGAACACTGAAGCTTTCTTT.

The gene calls are TRBV25-1 and TRBJ2-5; the D gene is possibly TRBD1 (5 bases). CDR1 is MGHDK, CDR2 SYGVNS, per germline. The CDR3 loop spans 14 amino acids. Deletions cut 3 bases from V and 1 base from J, with 9 bases between. As DNA, the CDR3 is TGTGCCAGCAGTGATCAGGGCGTCCAAGAGACCCAGTACTTC. Protein sequence: CASSDQGVQETQYF.

The chain has TRBV27 and TRBJ1-5; D perhaps matches TRBD1 (5 bases). In germline, CDR1 is MNHEY, CDR2 SMNVEV (reference sequence). This CDR3 is built from 15 residues. V was shortened by 5 bases and J by 2 bases, with 13 bases between the two germline ends. CDR3 in amino acids: CASSPGTGGNQPQHF. The DNA for the CDR3 is TGTGCCAGCAGTCCCGGGACGGGAGGCAATCAGCCCCAGCATTTT.

The chain is built from TRBV28 and TRBJ2-1, with 14 bases matching TRBD2. This CDR3 spans 17 amino acids. Germline-derived CDR1 and CDR2 are MDHEN and SYDVKM. V gave up 6 bases and J gave up 8 bases; unmatched junction bases: 12. Here the CDR3 DNA reads TGTGCCAGCAGGGAACCCGGGACTAGCGGGAGACTGCATGAGCAGTTCTTC. Its protein product is CASREPGTSGRLHEQFF.

The gene calls are TRBV12-5 and TRBJ2-5; 11 bases are a match to TRBD2. V was clipped by 5 bases and J by 4 bases; unmatched bases: 6. Germline V CDR1 and CDR2: LGHNT, FRNRAP. This CDR3 has 15 amino acids. CDR3 sequence: CASGPLGTSGETQYF. CDR3 DNA sequence: TGTGCTAGTGGTCCCCTGGGGACTAGCGGAGAGACCCAGTACTTC.

J is TRBJ1-6 and V is TRBV30; 8 positions match TRBD1. This CDR3 spans 11 amino acids. Trimming cost V 7 bases and J 7 bases; bases outside gene matches: 0. Germline-derived CDR1 and CDR2 are GTSNPN and SVGIG (reference sequence). CDR3 DNA: TGTGCCTACAGGGGGAATTCACCCCTCCACTTT. Encoded protein: CAYRGNSPLHF.

This rearrangement joins TRBV5-4 to TRBJ2-5; D is ambiguous. CDR3 length: 14 amino acids. Between the trimmed V and J ends, which lost 0 bases and 1 base, there was a span of 7 bases. Looked up from germline, CDR1 is SGHNT and CDR2 is YYREEE (reference sequence). CDR3 sequence: CASSLVAFQETQYF. The CDR3 DNA reads TGTGCCAGCAGCTTGGTGGCATTCCAAGAGACCCAGTACTTC.

The genes are TRBV15 and TRBJ1-2, with unresolved D. CDR1 is LNHNV and CDR2 is YYDKDF in the germline V gene (reference sequence). CDR3 length: 14 amino acids. The V end lost 0 bases, the J end lost 8 bases, and 13 bases lay between the germline ends. The CDR3 bases are TGTGCCACCAGCAGAGATTTGGGTTTCGGGGGCTACACCTTC. This codes for CATSRDLGFGGYTF. The full variable domain, its missing parts supplied by reference TRBV15 and TRBJ1-2, is DAMVIQNPRYQVTQFGKPVTLSCSQTLNHNVMYWYQQKSSQAPKLLFHYYDKDFNNEADTPDNFQSRRPNTSFCFLDIRSPGLGDTAMYLCATSRDLGFGGYTFGSGTRLTVV.

V is TRBV14 and J is TRBJ1-2; TRBD1 is a possible D gene (6 bases). Looked up from germline, CDR1 is SGHDN and CDR2 is FVKESK. The V and J ends lost 4 bases and 8 bases respectively, with 23 bases between them. CDR3 length: 16 residues. CDR3 loop: CASSPLTHAGAGGYTF. The CDR3 region has the DNA TGTGCCAGCAGCCCCTTGACCCATGCGGGGGCAGGAGGCTACACCTTC.

The chain couples TRBV5-1 to TRBJ1-5; D ambiguous. CDR1 is SGHRS, CDR2 YFSETQ, per germline. The V end lost 5 bases, the J end lost 3 bases, and 15 bases lay between the germline ends. The CDR3 totals 15 residues. This CDR3 reads CASRAIRQVNQPQHF. CDR3 in DNA: TGCGCCAGCAGGGCTATAAGACAAGTCAATCAGCCCCAGCATTTT.

This chain links TRBV7-9 with TRBJ2-7, with unresolved D. V was trimmed by 1 base and J by 6 bases, leaving 7 bases between them. CDR1 is SEHNR, CDR2 FQNEAQ, per germline (reference sequence). The CDR3 runs 12 residues. The CDR3 region has the DNA TGTGCCAGCAGCTTAGTCCTCCGCGAGCAGTACTTC. Translating gives CASSLVLREQYF.

This clone was seen a handful of times. V is TRBV9 and J is TRBJ2-5; possible D gene TRBD2, 6 bases. The length of the CDR3 is 16 residues. V lost 0 bases and J lost 10, with 22 bases in between. The germline V gene encodes CDR1 SGDLS and CDR2 YYNGEE. This CDR3 reads CASSVGSTTSGEDQYF. In nucleotides, the CDR3 is TGTGCCAGCAGCGTAGGGTCGACCACCTCGGGGGAGGACCAGTACTTC.